One and the same sample provided the 3 T cell receptor beta chains below, sequenced in a study of neurological immune-mediated disorders (dated by TCRdb to about 2019). Library preparation employed 5' RACE. Sequencing instrument: Illumina HiSeq 2500. The public reads were quality trimmed at Q25 with fastp and then assembled into clones with MiXCR by TCRdb, keeping productive beta chains. Entries that share a CDR3 protein sequence are merged under the most common genes and DNA. The sample data list about 57,000 distinct CDR3 sequences, and approximately 11% of these were observed just once. The ten largest clonotypes hold about 11% of the sample. The sequencing input was PBMCs. The receptors were sampled from a woman aged 60-75 years with HTLV-1-associated myelopathy (HAM/TSP).

Only a few counts were recorded for this clonotype. The chain carries TRBV20-1 and TRBJ1-1; 7 bases agree with TRBD1. CDR3 length equals 13 residues. Germline V gives CDR1 DFQATT, CDR2 SNEGSKA (reference sequence). The trim removed 5 bases at V and 1 base at J, leaving 4 bases unmatched. CDR3 in DNA: TGCAGTGCTCTTGGGGACAGGAACACTGAAGCTTTCTTT. Amino acids: CSALGDRNTEAFF.

This clonotype was picked up many times. J is TRBJ1-1 and V is TRBV10-3; D is unclear. V lost 3 bases, J lost 0 bases, and 8 bases lay in between. CDR1 and CDR2 (germline): ENHRY, SYGVKD. This CDR3 contains 14 residues. The CDR3 is CAISESQVNTEAFF. CDR3 nucleotides: TGTGCCATCAGTGAATCGCAGGTGAACACTGAAGCTTTCTTT.

This clonotype has at least ten counts. The chain employs TRBV6-5 and TRBJ2-7, with D perhaps TRBD2 (5 bases). The ends were cut back, 8 bases at V and 5 bases at J, with 16 bases in the middle. This CDR3 contains 13 residues. Germline V gene lookup returns CDR1 MNHEY and CDR2 SVGAGI. The CDR3 region is CASRQPGKHEQYF. The DNA of the CDR3 is TGTGCCAGCCGGCAGCCCGGGAAACACGAGCAGTACTTC.